This T cell receptor beta chain was sequenced in a study of cytomegalovirus exposure and HLA in healthy donors. The CDR3 spans 15 residues. The V end was cut by 3 bases, the J end by 4 bases, with 12 bases between. Germline assignment: CDR1 MDHEN and CDR2 SYDVKM. Here immunoSEQ multiplex PCR was the method, and the copy in TCRdb shows in-frame clones only, minus some. The sample has around 250,000 clones, 90% seen once. Sequenced material: PBMCs. This chain links TRBV28 with TRBJ1-4; D is unclear. The TCR was taken from a woman between 18 and 30 years old in good health and CMV-seronegative. The DNA for the CDR3 is TGTGCCAGCAGTTTGCTCCTGCAGAATAATGAAAAACTGTTTTTT. Protein product: CASSLLLQNNEKLFF.